Listed here are 30 T cell receptor beta chains from one sample, sequenced in a study of control samples from healthy donors and cancer patients. Repertoires were generated with immunoSEQ multiplex PCR, while TCRdb's copy carries only in-frame clones and drops some. The sample includes approximately 120,000 clones, roughly 91% of them seen just once. The sequenced material came from blood. The receptors originated from a woman aged 50 to 65 in good health.

This clone occurred a few times. The rearrangement links TRBV19 to TRBJ1-2, with 9 bases that match TRBD1. Germline CDR1 is LNHDA and CDR2 is SQIVND (reference sequence). The J segment lost 8 bases and the V segment lost 7 bases, leaving 8 bases of the junction unmatched. This CDR3 has 13 amino acids. CDR3 loop: CASIPRTGDGYTF. The CDR3 DNA is TGTGCCAGTATTCCGAGGACAGGGGACGGCTACACCTTC.

This clone was seen a handful of times. The genes are TRBV30 and TRBJ2-7, with 12 bases matching TRBD2. The V segment lost 3 bases and the J segment 4 bases; nucleotides outside the gene matches: 7. This CDR3 has 15 residues. Germline loops: CDR1 GTSNPN, CDR2 SVGIG (reference sequence). CDR3: CAWSSRLAGVYEQYV. In DNA, the CDR3 is TGTGCCTGGAGCTCGCGACTAGCGGGAGTTTACGAGCAGTACGTC.

CDR3 residues: CASSQPPGQGKDEQYF. The DNA of the CDR3 is TGTGCCAGCAGCCAACCCCCGGGACAGGGGAAGGACGAGCAGTACTTC. The chain joins TRBV3-1 (or the pseudogene TRBV3-2) to TRBJ2-7; TRBD1 agrees at 10 bases. The germline V gene encodes CDR1 LGHDT and CDR2 YNNKEL (reference sequence). The CDR3 totals 16 residues. Losses at the gene ends were 2 bases for V and 5 bases for J; bases not matched to a gene: 9.

The chain is built from TRBV12-5 and TRBJ1-3; 9 nucleotides line up with TRBD1. This CDR3 contains 17 residues. V gave up 6 bases and J gave up 2 bases; unmatched junction bases: 11. Germline loops: CDR1 LGHNT, CDR2 FRNRAP. The CDR3 reads CASGRGQGMGTGNTIYF. The CDR3 DNA is TGTGCTAGTGGACGCGGACAGGGGATGGGGACTGGAAACACCATATATTTT.

This chain links TRBV4-1 with TRBJ2-1, with D perhaps assigned TRBD1 or TRBD2 (5 bases each). Germline V gene lookup returns CDR1 MGHRA and CDR2 YSYEKL. V was trimmed by 4 bases and J by 7 bases, leaving 17 bases between them. The CDR3 sequence is 15 residues long. The CDR3 DNA is TGCGCCAGCAGCCCCACTGTCGGGGACGGGAATGAGCAGTTCTTC. Its translation: CASSPTVGDGNEQFF.

V and J are TRBV7-2 and TRBJ2-5, with unresolved D. CDR3 length: 12 amino acids. Looked up from germline, CDR1 is SGHTA and CDR2 is FQGNSA. V lost 5 bases to trimming and J lost 4 bases, with 8 bases between them. The CDR3 protein is CASSRSRETQYF. The CDR3 bases are TGTGCCAGCAGCCGGAGTAGAGAGACCCAGTACTTC.

The count of this clone is one. V is TRBV4-3 and J is TRBJ1-2; D remains ambiguous. Trimming took 4 bases from V and 7 from J, leaving 13 bases between them. Germline CDR1 is LGHNA and CDR2 is YSLEER. CDR3 length: 13 amino acids. The CDR3 sequence is CASSRDKDGGYTF. CDR3 nucleotide sequence: TGCGCCAGCAGCCGCGACAAGGATGGTGGCTACACCTTC.

This sequence joins TRBV5-4 and TRBJ1-2, with D possibly TRBD1 on 5 matching bases. Trimming removed 5 bases at V and 5 bases at J, with 13 bases between. CDR3 length: 13 residues. Looked up from germline, CDR1 is SGHNT and CDR2 is YYREEE (reference sequence). CDR3 nucleotide sequence: TGTGCCAGCAGAGCCGGGACGGAGTATGGCTACACCTTC. Translated, it gives CASRAGTEYGYTF.

V gene TRBV30 combines with J gene TRBJ2-7; 10 nucleotides align to TRBD1. The CDR3 has 13 residues. The germline V gene encodes CDR1 GTSNPN and CDR2 SVGIG (reference sequence). With 5 bases clipped from V and 6 bases from J, the junction kept 7 bases outside the gene matches. The CDR3 DNA sequence: TGTGCCTGGGAAGGGACAGGGGAGGCCGAGCAGTACGTC. Protein sequence: CAWEGTGEAEQYV.

This rearrangement joins TRBV29-1 to TRBJ2-1; D is perhaps TRBD1 (6 bases). The CDR3 has 16 amino acids. CDR1 is SQVTM, CDR2 ANQGSEA, per germline. Between the trimmed V and J ends, which lost 6 bases and 4 bases, there was a span of 22 bases. CDR3 sequence: CSVQDSVWELYNEQFF. CDR3 bases: TGCAGCGTGCAGGACAGTGTATGGGAGCTATACAATGAGCAGTTCTTC.

This clone was counted a single time. The chain couples TRBV7-7 to TRBJ1-4; no clear D gene. Germline loops: CDR1 SSHAT, CDR2 FNYEAQ (reference sequence). CDR3 size: 13 residues. Trimming cost V 5 bases and J 7 bases, with 11 bases left between them. The CDR3 DNA reads TGTGCCAGCAGCCCCCAGCGGATTGAAAAACTGTTTTTT. It translates to CASSPQRIEKLFF.

The rearrangement joins TRBV4-1 to TRBJ1-2; D is possibly TRBD1 (6 bases). The V end was cut by 0 bases, the J end by 8 bases, with 22 bases between. Germline V gene data show CDR1 as MGHRA and CDR2 as YSYEKL. The CDR3 extends over 17 amino acids. The CDR3 nucleotides are TGCGCCAGCAGCCAAGATCGATCGGGGAGAGGGGGTAGGGGCTACACCTTC. This gives the protein CASSQDRSGRGGRGYTF.

As DNA, the CDR3 is TGTGCCAGTAGCTTCAGGGGTTCCTCTCAGCCCCAGCATTTT. Amino acid sequence: CASSFRGSSQPQHF. The chain links TRBV19 to TRBJ1-5; tentatively, D is TRBD1 (6 bases). V was cut by 6 bases and J by 6 bases, with 15 bases left in between. Germline V lookup: CDR1 LNHDA, CDR2 SQIVND (reference sequence). This CDR3 spans 14 amino acids.

The chain carries TRBV19 and TRBJ1-1; D is unclear. Trimming pared 7 bases from V and 0 bases from J, leaving 24 bases between. Looked up from germline, CDR1 is LNHDA and CDR2 is SQIVND (reference sequence). This CDR3 region has 18 residues. The CDR3 sequence: CASKVTSSNAKMNTEAFF. CDR3 nucleotide sequence: TGTGCCAGTAAGGTGACCTCGTCCAACGCCAAAATGAACACTGAAGCTTTCTTT.

V gene TRBV25-1 combines with J gene TRBJ1-2; 9 bases are shared with TRBD1. Germline V lookup: CDR1 MGHDK, CDR2 SYGVNS. V lost 8 bases, J lost 7 bases, and 2 bases stayed unmatched. The CDR3 extends over 11 amino acids. Here the CDR3 DNA reads TGTGCCAGCGGGACAGGGAGTGGCTACACCTTC. Protein sequence: CASGTGSGYTF.

This chain links TRBV24-1 with TRBJ2-2; D could derive from TRBD1 or TRBD2 (5 bases each). Germline values: CDR1 KGHDR, CDR2 SFDVKD. The germline V and J ends were trimmed by 10 bases and 0 bases, with 14 bases remaining between them. CDR3 length: 15 residues. The CDR3 loop is CATLGTDANTGELFF. CDR3 coding DNA: TGTGCCACACTGGGGACGGACGCGAACACCGGGGAGCTGTTTTTT.

The rearrangement joins TRBV7-2 to TRBJ2-7; D perhaps matches TRBD2 (6 bases). CDR1 and CDR2 (germline): SGHTA, FQGNSA. This CDR3 region has 15 residues. V lost 5 bases to trimming and J lost 0 bases, with 14 bases between them. The CDR3 here is CASSPRLGGSYEQYF. CDR3 DNA sequence: TGTGCCAGCAGCCCGAGACTAGGAGGCTCCTACGAGCAGTACTTC.

V gene TRBV2 combines with J gene TRBJ2-1, with D possibly matching TRBD2 (6 bases). CDR3 length: 15 amino acids. V was shortened by 6 bases and J by 3 bases, with 15 bases between the two germline ends. Germline lookup yields CDR1 SNHLY and CDR2 FYNNEI. This CDR3 reads CASSTSGLDYNEQFF. The CDR3 bases are TGTGCCAGCAGCACTTCGGGACTCGACTACAATGAGCAGTTCTTC.

This chain joins TRBV24-1 and TRBJ2-2; 7 positions agree with TRBD1. The CDR3 loop spans 16 amino acids. The germline V gene encodes CDR1 KGHDR and CDR2 SFDVKD. V shed 6 bases, J shed 2 bases, and the junction held 8 bases outside the gene matches. The CDR3 loop is CATSSQGQFNTGELFF. The CDR3 DNA reads TGTGCCACCAGTTCTCAGGGACAGTTTAACACCGGGGAGCTGTTTTTT.

The chain uses TRBV7-3 and TRBJ2-1; the D gene is possibly TRBD2 (6 bases). Trimming shortened V by 5 bases and J by 6 bases, and 14 bases separated the two germline ends. The germline V gene encodes CDR1 SGHTA and CDR2 FQGTGA. The CDR3 is made up of 14 amino acids. The CDR3 reads CASSKGLSVNEQFF. DNA for the CDR3: TGTGCCAGCAGCAAAGGACTATCGGTCAATGAGCAGTTCTTC.

The chain has TRBV5-1 and TRBJ2-5; D not resolved. This CDR3 region has 11 residues. Germline V CDR1 and CDR2: SGHRS, YFSETQ. V was pared by 3 bases and J by 1 base, with 1 base between. Here the CDR3 DNA reads TGCGCCAGCAGCTCCCAAGAGACCCAGTACTTC. It encodes CASSSQETQYF. Combining the CDR3 with reference TRBV5-1 and TRBJ2-5 gives the whole variable domain KAGVTQTPRYLIKTRGQQVTLSCSPISGHRSVSWYQQTPGQGLQFLFEYFSETQRNKGNFPGRFSGRQFSNSRSEMNVSTLELGDSALYLCASSSQETQYFGPGTRLLVL.

The J gene is TRBJ2-5, the V gene TRBV7-2, with 7 bases matching TRBD2. With V trimmed by 4 bases and J by 7 bases, 12 bases remained unmatched. CDR1 is SGHTA and CDR2 is FQGNSA in the germline V gene. The CDR3 extends over 15 amino acids. CDR3: CASSSGGIQSGTQYF. CDR3 nucleotide sequence: TGTGCCAGCAGCTCGGGGGGAATCCAATCAGGGACCCAGTACTTC.

The rearrangement links TRBV7-8 to TRBJ1-1, with D perhaps matching TRBD1 (5 bases). V was cut by 1 base and J by 10 bases, with 10 bases left in between. Looked up from germline, CDR1 is SGHVS and CDR2 is FQNEAQ. This CDR3 comprises 12 residues. CDR3 DNA: TGTGCCAGCAGCTTAGGGGGCCTGGGAGCTTTCTTT. This translates into CASSLGGLGAFF.

V usage is TRBV19 and J usage is TRBJ1-5; D is undetermined. Germline values: CDR1 LNHDA, CDR2 SQIVND (reference sequence). V was shortened by 5 bases and J by 0 bases, with 11 bases between the two germline ends. The CDR3 is 15 amino acids. The DNA of the CDR3 is TGTGCCAGTAGTCCTTTACAGTATAGCAATCAGCCCCAGCATTTT. Residues: CASSPLQYSNQPQHF. Full variable domain (outside the CDR3, taken from reference TRBV19 and TRBJ1-5): DGGITQSPKYLFRKEGQNVTLSCEQNLNHDAMYWYRQDPGQGLRLIYYSQIVNDFQKGDIAEGYSVSREKKESFPLTVTSAQKNPTAFYLCASSPLQYSNQPQHFGDGTRLSIL.

The chain uses TRBV6-5 and TRBJ2-3; 9 nucleotides align to TRBD2. V trimming: 4 bases; J trimming: 4 bases; junction bases outside the gene matches: 6. CDR3 length equals 15 residues. From germline, CDR1 is MNHEY and CDR2 SVGAGI. The CDR3 DNA reads TGTGCCAGCAGTTCCCCCCAGCGGGGGGCAGATACGCAGTATTTT. It encodes CASSSPQRGADTQYF.

The V call is TRBV30, the J call TRBJ1-1; TRBD1 agrees at 7 bases. The CDR3 is made up of 12 amino acids. Per germline, CDR1 GTSNPN and CDR2 SVGIG (reference sequence). V gave up 0 bases and J gave up 9 bases; unmatched junction bases: 4. The CDR3 protein is CAWSVQGGKAFF. CDR3 bases: TGTGCCTGGAGTGTCCAGGGGGGGAAAGCTTTCTTT.

CDR3 in amino acids: CASSLRQRGQPQHF. CDR3 nucleotides: TGTGCCAGCAGTTTACGGCAGAGGGGCCAGCCCCAGCATTTT. This chain uses TRBV27 with TRBJ1-5, with a weak D call TRBD1 (5 bases). V lost 2 bases and J lost 7, with 12 bases in between. The germline CDR1 and CDR2 sequences are MNHEY and SMNVEV (reference sequence). The CDR3 totals 14 residues.

This clone was seen only once. This chain links TRBV4-1 with TRBJ2-1; D remains unclear. The V and J ends lost 8 bases and 5 bases respectively, with 16 bases between them. Germline CDR1 and CDR2: MGHRA and YSYEKL. This CDR3 comprises 14 residues. The CDR3 DNA reads as TGCGCCAGCGGGCGACTGCCCGGCGACAATGAGCAGTTCTTC. Encoded protein: CASGRLPGDNEQFF.

V gene TRBV7-9 combines with J gene TRBJ1-1; D remains ambiguous. V lost 2 bases to trimming and J lost 3 bases, with 4 bases between them. Germline V CDR1 and CDR2: SEHNR, FQNEAQ (reference sequence). The CDR3 covers 12 residues. The CDR3 bases are TGTGCCAGCAGCTTACGGGACACTGAAGCTTTCTTT. Encoded protein: CASSLRDTEAFF.

The V and J genes are TRBV15 and TRBJ2-5; TRBD1 matches at 7 bases. V shed 5 bases and J 2 bases; nucleotides not matched to a gene: 14. Germline CDR1 and CDR2: LNHNV and YYDKDF (reference sequence). CDR3 size: 17 residues. CDR3 loop: CATSPSGGRGQQETQYF. Here the CDR3 DNA reads TGTGCCACCAGCCCCTCGGGTGGAAGGGGGCAACAAGAGACCCAGTACTTC.